This entry lists 23 T cell receptor beta chains sequenced from one sample in a study of high-grade serous ovarian cancer treatment subgroups. Repertoires were generated with immunoSEQ multiplex PCR, while TCRdb's copy carries only in-frame clones and drops some. Of 3,000 to 3,500 clones listed, over 65% are singletons. Tumor tissue was taken before any definitive surgery or chemotherapy was given. The specimen was tumor tissue. The receptors originated from a human donor with high-grade serous ovarian cancer.

As for this clone: One end of the junction is discordant with germline, which a read error may explain. The rearrangement uses TRBV4-1 and TRBJ2-7; D may match TRBD1 or TRBD2 (5 bases each). Germline loops: CDR1 MGHRA, CDR2 YSYEKL. There are 16 residues in the CDR3. The CDR3 here is CASSRGTWGRRYEQYF. DNA for the CDR3: TGTGCCAGCAGCCGGGGAACCTGGGGGAGACGGTACGAGCAGTACTTC.

V is TRBV9 and J is TRBJ2-5, with TRBD2 matching over 9 bases. CDR1 and CDR2 from the germline V gene are SGDLS and YYNGEE. After removal of 2 bases from V and 2 bases from J, the junction contained 1 base not matched to a gene. The CDR3 has 14 amino acids. The CDR3 DNA follows: TGTGCCAGCAGCGTTAGCGGGGGACAAGAGACCCAGTACTTC. It encodes CASSVSGGQETQYF.

This chain joins TRBV5-6 and TRBJ2-7; TRBD2 aligns across 7 bases. The CDR3 totals 15 residues. In germline, CDR1 is SGHDT, CDR2 YYEEEE. V lost 2 bases, J lost 7 bases, and 12 bases stayed unmatched. As DNA, the CDR3 is TGTGCCAGCAGCTTCAATCGACTAGCAAGTGGTGAGCAGTACTTC. It translates to CASSFNRLASGEQYF.

The rearrangement uses TRBV4-1 and TRBJ2-3; D is perhaps TRBD2 (6 bases). The CDR3 has 15 amino acids. Deletions cut 0 bases from V and 5 bases from J, with 12 bases between. The V gene's germline CDR1 is MGHRA and CDR2 YSYEKL. CDR3 residues: CASSQENRRGDTQYF. The CDR3 DNA follows: TGCGCCAGCAGCCAAGAGAACCGGAGGGGAGATACGCAGTATTTT.

There are a few counts of this clone. This chain uses TRBV7-2 with TRBJ2-5; the D call may be TRBD1 or TRBD2 (5 bases each). The CDR3 sequence is 15 residues long. Trimming left V 1 base short and J 5 bases short, with 14 bases between. Germline CDR1 SGHTA, CDR2 FQGNSA. Here the CDR3 reads CASSLERRQRETQYF. The CDR3 DNA is TGTGCCAGCAGCTTAGAAAGGAGACAGCGGGAGACCCAGTACTTC.

V and J are TRBV18 and TRBJ1-5; D unresolved. Per the germline V gene, CDR1 is KGHSH and CDR2 is LQKENI. CDR3 length: 13 amino acids. Trimming cost V 4 bases and J 3 bases, with 7 bases left between them. The CDR3 DNA sequence: TGTGCCAGCTCACACGGGCCCAATCAGCCCCAGCATTTT. Translation gives CASSHGPNQPQHF.

This chain joins TRBV19 and TRBJ2-1, with 12 bases matching TRBD1. The CDR3 contains 15 residues. Per germline, CDR1 LNHDA and CDR2 SQIVND (reference sequence). V lost 6 bases and J lost 6; bases outside the gene matches: 6. CDR3 nucleotide sequence: TGTGCCAGTAGGACCGGGACAGGGGGCCTCAATGAGCAGTTCTTC. The encoded protein is CASRTGTGGLNEQFF.

The gene calls are TRBV19 and TRBJ2-5; D uncertain. V was clipped by 5 bases and J by 1 base, with 8 bases between them. CDR1 LNHDA and CDR2 SQIVND come from the germline V gene (reference sequence). The CDR3 extends over 13 amino acids. The CDR3 region is CASSGTFQETQYF. Here the CDR3 DNA reads TGTGCCAGTAGTGGAACTTTCCAAGAGACCCAGTACTTC.

The chain combines TRBV11-3 with TRBJ2-3; 9 positions agree with TRBD2. Per the germline V gene, CDR1 is SGHNT and CDR2 is YENEEA. The CDR3 totals 17 residues. The V and J ends lost 1 base and 2 bases, in that order; junction bases with no gene match: 7. For the CDR3, the DNA is TGTGCCAGCAGCTTAGGATTTAGCGGGGGACCCACAGATACGCAGTATTTT. As protein: CASSLGFSGGPTDTQYF.

The rearrangement links TRBV5-6 to TRBJ1-2; 9 nucleotides match TRBD1. Germline V gives CDR1 SGHDT, CDR2 YYEEEE. After removal of 4 bases from V and 5 bases from J, the junction contained 15 bases not matched to a gene. The CDR3 spans 17 residues. In nucleotides, the CDR3 is TGTGCCAGCAGCCCAGGGACAGGGCCCTCCCCACTTTATGGCTACACCTTC. Amino acids: CASSPGTGPSPLYGYTF.

This chain joins TRBV7-8 and TRBJ2-5; D is ambiguous. The DNA matches TRBJ2-7 better at its end, which makes the J call doubtful. The CDR3 covers 14 residues. In germline, CDR1 is SGHVS, CDR2 FQNEAQ. CDR3 in amino acids: CASSSISSSYEQYF. CDR3 coding DNA: TGTGCCAGCAGCTCTATTTCGAGCTCCTACGAGCAGTACTTC.

This clone was seen just once. This rearrangement joins TRBV28 to TRBJ2-1; TRBD1 might be the D (6 bases). This CDR3 region has 15 residues. V shed 4 bases and J shed 0 bases, with 10 bases lying between them. In germline, CDR1 is MDHEN, CDR2 SYDVKM. CDR3 nucleotides: TGTGCCAGCAGTTCCTCAGGGGTCTCCTACAATGAGCAGTTCTTC. As protein: CASSSSGVSYNEQFF.

CDR3 nucleotides: TGTGCCAGCAGCTTAGGGGACAATGTCCCTGAAAAACTGTTTTTT. Translated, it gives CASSLGDNVPEKLFF. The chain carries TRBV7-9 and TRBJ1-4, with D possibly being TRBD1 (6 bases). V lost 1 base to trimming and J lost 7 bases, with 13 bases between them. Looked up from germline, CDR1 is SEHNR and CDR2 is FQNEAQ (reference sequence). The CDR3 spans 15 residues.

The CDR3 DNA reads as TGTGCCAGCAGTGAAGCGCGACTAGCAGTCACAGATACGCAGTATTTT. Translation: CASSEARLAVTDTQYF. The chain has TRBV6-1 and TRBJ2-3; TRBD2 matches 7 bases. After removal of 0 bases from V and 2 bases from J, the junction contained 5 bases not matched to a gene. This CDR3 comprises 16 residues. CDR1 and CDR2 (germline): MNHNS, SASEGT.

The chain couples TRBV5-8 to TRBJ1-3; weak D call: TRBD1 (5 bases). The length of the CDR3 is 15 residues. From germline, CDR1 is SGHTS and CDR2 YDEGEE. Trimming stripped 4 bases from V and 0 bases from J, with 11 bases between. For the CDR3, the DNA is TGTGCCAGCAGCCGGGACCCCTACTCTGGAAACACCATATATTTT. Its protein product is CASSRDPYSGNTIYF.

CDR3 in DNA: TGTGCCAGCAGCTCCCGGGACAGGGTATCTAACTATGGCTACACCTTC. Amino acid sequence: CASSSRDRVSNYGYTF. This rearrangement joins TRBV7-8 to TRBJ1-2; 9 nucleotides line up with TRBD1. After removal of 4 bases from V and 0 bases from J, the junction contained 6 bases not matched to a gene. Germline V gives CDR1 SGHVS, CDR2 FQNEAQ. This CDR3 is 16 amino acids long.

This clone has only a few counts. The chain is built from TRBV14 and TRBJ2-7; 7 bases match TRBD2. Germline CDR1 reads SGHDN; CDR2 reads FVKESK. This CDR3 comprises 16 residues. V shed 0 bases and J 4 bases; nucleotides not matched to a gene: 9. The CDR3 nucleotides read TGTGCCAGCAGCCAAGAACTGGGGAGGGGCGGGTACGAGCAGTACTTC. Protein sequence: CASSQELGRGGYEQYF.

This clone has only a few counts. This rearrangement joins TRBV27 to TRBJ2-1, with 8 positions matching TRBD2. Germline CDR1 reads MNHEY; CDR2 reads SMNVEV (reference sequence). The CDR3 contains 16 residues. J lost 9 bases, V lost 4 bases, and 14 bases had no gene match. The CDR3 sequence is CASSSQLGLAPGEQFF. In nucleotides, the CDR3 is TGTGCCAGCAGTTCCCAGCTAGGACTAGCCCCCGGTGAGCAGTTCTTC.

The gene calls are TRBV7-7 and TRBJ2-1; D remains unclear. The CDR3 extends over 15 amino acids. Trimming removed 5 bases at V and 7 bases at J, with 18 bases between. Germline CDR1 and CDR2: SSHAT and FNYEAQ (reference sequence). The CDR3, as DNA: TGTGCCAGCAGCCCCTCGGTCTCAACCCGGAATGAGCAGTTCTTC. Translated, it gives CASSPSVSTRNEQFF.

The chain links TRBV4-3 to TRBJ2-1; the match to TRBD1 covers 8 bases. The CDR3 is made up of 16 amino acids. Germline V gives CDR1 LGHNA, CDR2 YSLEER. The J segment lost 4 bases and the V segment lost 0 bases, leaving 5 bases of the junction unmatched. The CDR3 DNA reads as TGCGCCAGCAGCCAAGACGGGCAGGGGGCTTACAATGAGCAGTTCTTC. Amino acid sequence: CASSQDGQGAYNEQFF.

The chain couples TRBV18 to TRBJ2-1; D is unclear. The germline V gene encodes CDR1 KGHSH and CDR2 LQKENI. The germline V and J ends were trimmed by 5 bases and 3 bases, with 5 bases remaining between them. This CDR3 is built from 12 residues. The CDR3 here is CASSAIYNEQFF. The CDR3 nucleotides are TGTGCCAGCTCAGCTATCTACAATGAGCAGTTCTTC.

The sample holds one count of this clone. This chain uses TRBV28 with TRBJ2-3; D gene unclear. Germline lookup yields CDR1 MDHEN and CDR2 SYDVKM. Trimming left V 2 bases short and J 2 bases short, with 14 bases between. This CDR3 comprises 16 residues. In nucleotides, the CDR3 is TGTGCCAGCAGTTTAGCCGGGCAGCTACTCACAGATACGCAGTATTTT. Translation gives CASSLAGQLLTDTQYF. The full variable domain, in which reference TRBV28 and TRBJ2-3 provide the parts outside the CDR3, is DVKVTQSSRYLVKRTGEKVFLECVQDMDHENMFWYRQDPGLGLRLIYFSYDVKMKEKGDIPEGYSVSREKKERFSLILESASTNQTSMYLCASSLAGQLLTDTQYFGPGTRLTVL.

CDR3 in amino acids: CAWSSSGRVTYNEQFF. The CDR3 nucleotides are TGTGCCTGGAGCTCTAGCGGGAGAGTCACCTACAATGAGCAGTTCTTC. This chain links TRBV30 with TRBJ2-1; 10 bases fit TRBD2. The CDR3 has 16 residues. The germline CDR1 and CDR2 sequences are GTSNPN and SVGIG (reference sequence). V gave up 3 bases and J gave up 2 bases; unmatched junction bases: 7.